The 5 T cell receptor beta chains below all came from one sample that was sequenced in a study of cytomegalovirus exposure and HLA in healthy donors. Some clones are missing from TCRdb's copy, which holds only in-frame ones; the method was immunoSEQ multiplex PCR. The sample includes about 160,000 clones, about 90% seen only once; the top ten take 3% to 3.5%. What was sequenced was PBMCs. Receptors were obtained from a woman in her late teens or twenties in good health and CMV-seropositive.

V and J are TRBV5-1 and TRBJ2-7; 10 bases are shared with TRBD2. Germline V CDR1 and CDR2: SGHRS, YFSETQ. The CDR3 loop spans 15 amino acids. Trimming took 4 bases from V and 2 from J; bases not matched to a gene: 6. The CDR3 nucleotides read TGCGCCAGCAGCGGAGCTAGCGGGGGCCCCTACGAGCAGTACTTC. Encoded protein: CASSGASGGPYEQYF.

The chain is built from TRBV9 and TRBJ1-2; 8 bases align to TRBD1. The CDR3 has 15 residues. V lost 0 bases to trimming and J lost 8 bases; unmatched junction nucleotides: 9. The germline V gene encodes CDR1 SGDLS and CDR2 YYNGEE. The chain's CDR3 is CASSVDGQGSQGYTF. The CDR3 bases are TGTGCCAGCAGCGTAGACGGACAGGGTAGTCAGGGCTACACCTTC.

The rearrangement joins TRBV9 to TRBJ1-2; no definite D call. Germline CDR1 and CDR2: SGDLS and YYNGEE. The germline V and J ends were trimmed by 0 bases and 3 bases, with 9 bases remaining between them. The CDR3 loop spans 14 amino acids. This CDR3 reads CASSVATADYGYTF. The CDR3 region has the DNA TGTGCCAGCAGCGTAGCTACCGCCGACTATGGCTACACCTTC.

The V call is TRBV5-1, the J call TRBJ2-5; 10 bases are shared with TRBD2. This CDR3 spans 15 amino acids. Germline values: CDR1 SGHRS, CDR2 YFSETQ. With V trimmed by 4 bases and J by 1 base, 4 bases remained unmatched. The CDR3 reads CASSETSGAQETQYF. CDR3 DNA: TGCGCCAGCAGCGAAACTAGCGGGGCCCAAGAGACCCAGTACTTC.

The V and J genes are TRBV6-1 and TRBJ2-1, with a possible D match to TRBD1 (6 bases). The CDR3 has 14 residues. The germline CDR1 and CDR2 sequences are MNHNS and SASEGT. Trimming stripped 0 bases from V and 15 bases from J, with 18 bases between. This CDR3 reads CASSEAGRLQGRFF. The CDR3 DNA follows: TGTGCCAGCAGTGAAGCGGGGCGATTACAGGGCCGGTTCTTC.